This T cell receptor (beta chain) emerged from a study of T cell responses to AZD1222 COVID-19 vaccine. The study's findings and limits: Among spike-specific TCRs, nearly half reportedly target unmutated variant regions.

As for this clone: Its antigen is unidentified.

The method was immunoSEQ multiplex PCR; TCRdb's version includes in-frame clones alone and lacks a portion of them. Counted here are 150,000 to 200,000 clones, around 93% occurring once; the ten biggest clones make up over 7.5%. The CDR3 has 15 residues. V gave up 5 bases and J gave up 5 bases, with 16 bases separating them. Per germline, CDR1 MDHEN and CDR2 SYDVKM. The sample was peripheral blood, taken on day 0 of AZD1222 vaccination. The receptor's source is an adult in good health. The rearrangement uses TRBV28 and TRBJ1-5; D is uncertain. This CDR3 reads CASSRLTGSHQPQHF. DNA for the CDR3: TGTGCCAGCAGTAGACTGACGGGATCGCATCAGCCCCAGCATTTT.